This TCR beta chain was sequenced for a study of human T cells and chemical hapten exposure. Study-level information: Patients additionally received therapeutic doses of diphenylcyclopropenone on the scalp once a week, and this continued throughout the approximately 23-week study.

This clonotype was seen at least ten times. MiXCR was run by TCRdb on the RACE reads, yielding one entry per CDR3 protein. The sample holds 85,000 or so distinct CDR3 sequences, roughly 11% seen once. As to time point: patch test 2, 6 weeks after DPC sensitization. Treatment: therapeutic diphenylcyclopropenone sensitization with weekly scalp DPC. The source was whole blood, collected in connection with sensitization to the hapten diphenylcyclopropenone (DPC). The clonotype comes from a man aged 18-30 years with alopecia areata. Some clones in this sample may be carry-over from other donors' samples.

The CDR3 loop is CASSVDWNTEAFF. Here the CDR3 DNA reads TGTGCCAGCAGTGTGGACTGGAACACTGAAGCTTTCTTT. The chain employs TRBV2 and TRBJ1-1, with no clear D. Deletions cut 4 bases from V and 1 base from J, with 7 bases between. CDR1 is SNHLY and CDR2 is FYNNEI in the germline V gene. This CDR3 has 13 residues.